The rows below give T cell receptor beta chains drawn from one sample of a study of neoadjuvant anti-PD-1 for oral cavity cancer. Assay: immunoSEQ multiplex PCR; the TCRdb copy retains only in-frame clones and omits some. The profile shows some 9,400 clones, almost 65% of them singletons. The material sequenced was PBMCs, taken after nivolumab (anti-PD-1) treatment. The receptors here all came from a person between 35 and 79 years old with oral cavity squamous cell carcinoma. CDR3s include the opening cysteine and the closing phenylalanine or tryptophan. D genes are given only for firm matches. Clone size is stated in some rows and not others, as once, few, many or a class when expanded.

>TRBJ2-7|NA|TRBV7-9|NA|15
TGTGCCAGCAGCTTAGGGATAGGCGAAGGCGACGAGCAGTACTTC
CASSLGIGEGDEQYF
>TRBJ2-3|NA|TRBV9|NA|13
TGTGCCAGCAGCCCCTCGATTGCAGAGACGCAGTATTTT
CASSPSIAETQYF
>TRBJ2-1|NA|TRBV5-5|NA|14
TGTGCCAGCAGCTTTGGAGGAGACTACAATGAGCAGTTCTTC
CASSFGGDYNEQFF
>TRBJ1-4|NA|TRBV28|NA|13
TGTGCCAGCAGGGACCCAACTAATGAAAAACTGTTTTTT
CASRDPTNEKLFF
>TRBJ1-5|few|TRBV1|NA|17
TGCACCAGCAGCCACAAGGACAGGGTGTTGGGGAATCAGCCCCAGCATTTT
CTSSHKDRVLGNQPQHF
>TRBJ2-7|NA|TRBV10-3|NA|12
TGTGCCATCAGTGAAATAGGGGGTGAGCAGTACTTC
CAISEIGGEQYF
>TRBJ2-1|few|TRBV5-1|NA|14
TGCGCCAGCAGCTTTTTAGCCAACTCCAATGAGCAGTTCTTC
CASSFLANSNEQFF
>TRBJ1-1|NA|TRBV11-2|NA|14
TGTGCCAGCAGCCAGTGGGGAGGTAACACTGAAGCTTTCTTT
CASSQWGGNTEAFF
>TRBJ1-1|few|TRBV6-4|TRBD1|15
TGTGCCAGCAGGAGGTCAGGACAGGTGAACACTGAAGCTTTCTTT
CASRRSGQVNTEAFF
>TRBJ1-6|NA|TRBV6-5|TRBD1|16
TGTGCCAGCAGTTCCCCCGGACAGGCTCGCAATTCACCCCTCCACTTT
CASSSPGQARNSPLHF
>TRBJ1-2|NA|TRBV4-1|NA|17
TGCGCCAGCAGCCAATTGTTTCGGGCCTCTCAAAGCGGTGGCTACACCTTC
CASSQLFRASQSGGYTF
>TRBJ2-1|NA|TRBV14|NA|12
TGTGCCAGCAGCCAAGTAGGAGACCGGGCGTTCTTC
CASSQVGDRAFF
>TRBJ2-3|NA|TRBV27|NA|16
TGTGCCAGCAGTCCCGTCCTATCCCGCCGAGGGGATACGCAGTATTTT
CASSPVLSRRGDTQYF
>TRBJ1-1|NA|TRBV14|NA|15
TGTGCCAGCAGCCAAGTTAACCTCATGAACACTGAAGCTTTCTTT
CASSQVNLMNTEAFF
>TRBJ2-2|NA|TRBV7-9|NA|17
TGTGCCAGCAGCCCCGAAGTATGGACAGCCAACACCGGGGAGCTGTTTTTT
CASSPEVWTANTGELFF
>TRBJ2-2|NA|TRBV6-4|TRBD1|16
TGTGCCAGCAGTTTTACAGGGGGCGCAGACACCGGGGAGCTGTTTTTT
CASSFTGGADTGELFF
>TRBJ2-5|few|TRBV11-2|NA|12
TGTGCCAGCAGCTTATATGAAGAGACCCAGTACTTC
CASSLYEETQYF
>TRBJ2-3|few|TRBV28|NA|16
TGTGCCAGCAGCCCCACGGACGGGAGCCGCACAGATACGCAGTATTTT
CASSPTDGSRTDTQYF
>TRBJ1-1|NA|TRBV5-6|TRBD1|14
TGTGCCAGCAGTCCCGACAGGGTGCGTGGTCGGGCTTTCTTT
CASSPDRVRGRAFF
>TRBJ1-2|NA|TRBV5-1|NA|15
TGCGCCAGCCAACCTAGTTTAGTGATCAACTATGGCTACACCTTC
CASQPSLVINYGYTF
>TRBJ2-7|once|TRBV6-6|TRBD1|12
TGTGCCAGCACCCTTGACAGGGACGAGCAGTACTTC
CASTLDRDEQYF
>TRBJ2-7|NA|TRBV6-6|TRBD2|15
TGTGCCAGCAGTTCCCCGGGACTAGTCTCCTACGAGCAGTACTTC
CASSSPGLVSYEQYF
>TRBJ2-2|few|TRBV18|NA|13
TGTGCCAGCTCACCGGCGCGGACCGGGGAGCTGTTTTTT
CASSPARTGELFF
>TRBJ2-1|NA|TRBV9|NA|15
TGTGCCAGCAGCCAAAGCGGGCGGGATGGGAATGAGCAGTTCTTC
CASSQSGRDGNEQFF
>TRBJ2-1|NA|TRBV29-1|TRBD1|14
TGCAGCGTTTTAGGGACAGTAAGTTACAATGAGCAGTTCTTC
CSVLGTVSYNEQFF
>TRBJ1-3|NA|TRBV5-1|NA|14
TGCGCCAGCAGTCCCTCGCGGGCTGGAAACACCATATATTTT
CASSPSRAGNTIYF
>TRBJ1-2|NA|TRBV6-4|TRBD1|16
TGTGCCAGCAGTCCAGGCCGGGACAGGGCTAACTATGGCTACACCTTC
CASSPGRDRANYGYTF
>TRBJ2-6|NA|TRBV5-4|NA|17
TGTGCCAGCAGCTTGGTGGCGTTCCTCTCTGGGGCCAACGTCCTGACTTTC
CASSLVAFLSGANVLTF
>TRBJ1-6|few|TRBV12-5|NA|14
TGTGCTAGTGCCAGGGACCGAGGTAATTCACCCCTCCACTTT
CASARDRGNSPLHF
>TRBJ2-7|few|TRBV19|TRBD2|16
TGTGCCAGTAGTATAGGAGCGGGGGCCGTCTCCTGGGAGCAGTACTTC
CASSIGAGAVSWEQYF
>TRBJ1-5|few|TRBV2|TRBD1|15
TGTGCCAGCAATCGGGACAGTAGTTTCAATCAGCCCCAGCATTTT
CASNRDSSFNQPQHF
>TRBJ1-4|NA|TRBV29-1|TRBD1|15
TGCAGCGCCCAGCCCCTGACAGGGGTTAGGGAAAAACTGTTTTTT
CSAQPLTGVREKLFF
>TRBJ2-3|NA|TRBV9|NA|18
TGTGCCAGCAGCGCCTCCTCTTCGACAGGCGGGAGCACAGATACGCAGTATTTT
CASSASSSTGGSTDTQYF
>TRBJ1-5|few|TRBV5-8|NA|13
TGTGCCAGCAGCTGGACCGCAAATCAGCCCCAGCATTTT
CASSWTANQPQHF
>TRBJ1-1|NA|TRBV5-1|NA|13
TGCGCCAGCAGCAAAACAGGGAACACTGAAGCTTTCTTT
CASSKTGNTEAFF
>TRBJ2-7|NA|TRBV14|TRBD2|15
TGTGCCAGCAGCCAAGGAGGAGCGGGAGTGAGCGAGCAGTACTTC
CASSQGGAGVSEQYF
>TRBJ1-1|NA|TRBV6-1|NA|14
TGTGCCAGCAGAAACAGGGAGCTGAACACTGAAGCTTTCTTT
CASRNRELNTEAFF
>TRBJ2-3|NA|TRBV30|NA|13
TGTGCCTGGAGTGTACGGAGGGCAGATACGCAGTATTTT
CAWSVRRADTQYF
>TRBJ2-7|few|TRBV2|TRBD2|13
TGTGCCGGAAGAGCGGGAGGGCCCCCCGAGCAGTACTTC
CAGRAGGPPEQYF
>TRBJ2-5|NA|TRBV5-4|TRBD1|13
TGTGCCAGCAGTCGGGACAGGAAAGAGACCCAGTACTTC
CASSRDRKETQYF
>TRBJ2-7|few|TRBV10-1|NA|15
TGCGCCAGCAGTGAGGCGGGGACTTCCATCTACGAGCAGTACTTC
CASSEAGTSIYEQYF
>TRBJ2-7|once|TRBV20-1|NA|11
TGCAGTGCTAGGGACCGCCGGGAGCAGTACTTC
CSARDRREQYF
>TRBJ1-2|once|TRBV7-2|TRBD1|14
TGTGCCAGCAGCACCGGGACAGGGCTCTATGGCTACACCTTC
CASSTGTGLYGYTF
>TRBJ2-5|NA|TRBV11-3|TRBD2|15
TGTGCCAGCAGCTTTGACGGGCGGGGGACGGAGACCCAGTACTTC
CASSFDGRGTETQYF
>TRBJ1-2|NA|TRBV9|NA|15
TGTGCCAGCAGCCCACCACAGGGACTCAACTATGGCTACACCTTC
CASSPPQGLNYGYTF